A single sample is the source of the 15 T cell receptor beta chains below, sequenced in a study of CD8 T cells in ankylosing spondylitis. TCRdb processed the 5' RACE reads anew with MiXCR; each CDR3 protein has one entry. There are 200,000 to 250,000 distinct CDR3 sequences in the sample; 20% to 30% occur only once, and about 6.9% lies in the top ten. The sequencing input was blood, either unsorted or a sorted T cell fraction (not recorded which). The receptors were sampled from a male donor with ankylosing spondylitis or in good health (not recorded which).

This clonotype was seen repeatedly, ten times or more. This chain's CDR3 is CSARVSSSGTDTQYF. In DNA, the CDR3 is TGCAGTGCTAGAGTGTCGTCTAGCGGCACAGATACGCAGTATTTT. The V and J genes are TRBV20-1 and TRBJ2-3, with D perhaps matching TRBD2 (6 bases). The germline CDR1 and CDR2 sequences are DFQATT and SNEGSKA (reference sequence). This CDR3 is 15 amino acids long. With 1 base removed from V and 1 base from J, the gap between germline ends came to 12 bases.

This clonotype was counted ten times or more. The CDR3 DNA is TGCAGTGCTAGAGACCCCGGGACTAGCGGGAACAACGAGCAGTACTTC. Translating gives CSARDPGTSGNNEQYF. This chain links TRBV20-1 with TRBJ2-7, with 13 positions matching TRBD2. The ends lost 0 bases at V and 5 bases at J; junction bases unmatched: 7. The CDR3 consists of 16 residues. Looked up from germline, CDR1 is DFQATT and CDR2 is SNEGSKA (reference sequence).

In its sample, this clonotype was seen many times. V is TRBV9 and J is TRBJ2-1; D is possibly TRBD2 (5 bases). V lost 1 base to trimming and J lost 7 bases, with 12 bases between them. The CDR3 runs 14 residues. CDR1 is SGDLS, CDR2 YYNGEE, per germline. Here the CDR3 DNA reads TGTGCCAGCAGCGTAAATCCGGGAATTAATGAGCAGTTCTTC. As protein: CASSVNPGINEQFF.

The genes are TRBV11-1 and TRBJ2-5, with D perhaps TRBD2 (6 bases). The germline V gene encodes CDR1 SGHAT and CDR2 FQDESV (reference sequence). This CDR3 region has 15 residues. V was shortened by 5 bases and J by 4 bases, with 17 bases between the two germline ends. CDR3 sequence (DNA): TGTGCCAGCAGCGAGAGAAGTGGGGGAGGAGAGACCCAGTACTTC. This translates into CASSERSGGGETQYF.

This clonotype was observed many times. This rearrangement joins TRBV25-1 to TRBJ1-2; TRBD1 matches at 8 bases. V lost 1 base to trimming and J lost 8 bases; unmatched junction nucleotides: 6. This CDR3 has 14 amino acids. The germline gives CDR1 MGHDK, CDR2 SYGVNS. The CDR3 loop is CASSEFRTGNGYTF. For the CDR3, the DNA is TGTGCCAGCAGTGAATTTCGGACAGGGAACGGCTACACCTTC.

The CDR3 coding sequence is TGCAGTGCTAGTTTCGGGAGGGCCGCAGATACGCAGTATTTT. This translates into CSASFGRAADTQYF. V and J are TRBV20-1 and TRBJ2-3, with 8 bases fitting TRBD2. Per germline, CDR1 DFQATT and CDR2 SNEGSKA (reference sequence). The V segment lost 3 bases and the J segment 4 bases; nucleotides outside the gene matches: 6. The CDR3 extends over 14 amino acids.

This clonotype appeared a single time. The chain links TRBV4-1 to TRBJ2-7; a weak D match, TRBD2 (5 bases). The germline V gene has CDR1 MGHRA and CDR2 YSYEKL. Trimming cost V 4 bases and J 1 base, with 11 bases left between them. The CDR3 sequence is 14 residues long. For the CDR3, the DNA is TGCGCCAGCAGCCGTAGCGTCGGTTCCTACGAGCAGTACTTC. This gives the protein CASSRSVGSYEQYF.

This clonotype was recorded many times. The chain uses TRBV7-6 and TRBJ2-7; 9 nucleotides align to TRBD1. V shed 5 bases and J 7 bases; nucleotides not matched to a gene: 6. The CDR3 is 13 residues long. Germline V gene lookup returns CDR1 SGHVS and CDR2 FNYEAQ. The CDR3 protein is CASSTTGTGEQYF. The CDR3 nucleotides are TGTGCCAGCAGCACCACCGGGACAGGGGAGCAGTACTTC.

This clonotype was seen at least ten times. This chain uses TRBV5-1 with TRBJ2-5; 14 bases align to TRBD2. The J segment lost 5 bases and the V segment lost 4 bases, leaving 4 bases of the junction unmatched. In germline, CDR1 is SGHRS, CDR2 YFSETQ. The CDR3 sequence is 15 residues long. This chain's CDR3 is CASSTGTSGSETQYF. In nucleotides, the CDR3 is TGCGCCAGCAGCACGGGGACTAGCGGGAGTGAGACCCAGTACTTC. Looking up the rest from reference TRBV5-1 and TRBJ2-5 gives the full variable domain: KAGVTQTPRYLIKTRGQQVTLSCSPISGHRSVSWYQQTPGQGLQFLFEYFSETQRNKGNFPGRFSGRQFSNSRSEMNVSTLELGDSALYLCASSTGTSGSETQYFGPGTRLLVL.

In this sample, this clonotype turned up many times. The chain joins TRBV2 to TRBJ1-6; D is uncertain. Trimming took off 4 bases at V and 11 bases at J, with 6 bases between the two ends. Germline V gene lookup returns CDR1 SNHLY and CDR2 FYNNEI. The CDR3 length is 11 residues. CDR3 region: CASSGGPPLHF. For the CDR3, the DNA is TGTGCCAGCAGTGGGGGTCCACCCCTCCACTTT.

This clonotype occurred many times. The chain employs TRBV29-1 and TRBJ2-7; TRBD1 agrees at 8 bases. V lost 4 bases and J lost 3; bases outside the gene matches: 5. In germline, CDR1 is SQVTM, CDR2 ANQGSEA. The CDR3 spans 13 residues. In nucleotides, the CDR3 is TGCAGCGTTGCAGACAGGGGTGGCTACGAGCAGTACTTC. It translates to CSVADRGGYEQYF.

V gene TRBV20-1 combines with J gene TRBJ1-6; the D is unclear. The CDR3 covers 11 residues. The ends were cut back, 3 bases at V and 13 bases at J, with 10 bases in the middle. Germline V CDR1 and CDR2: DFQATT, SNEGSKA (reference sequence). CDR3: CSARITTPLHF. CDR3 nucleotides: TGCAGTGCTAGGATTACGACCCCCCTCCACTTT.

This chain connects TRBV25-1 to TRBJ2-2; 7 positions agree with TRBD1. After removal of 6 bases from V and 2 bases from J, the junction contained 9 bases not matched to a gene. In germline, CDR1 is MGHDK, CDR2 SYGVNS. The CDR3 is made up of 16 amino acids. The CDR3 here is CASSTRQGPNTGELFF. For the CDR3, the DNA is TGTGCCAGCAGCACAAGACAGGGCCCTAACACCGGGGAGCTGTTTTTT.

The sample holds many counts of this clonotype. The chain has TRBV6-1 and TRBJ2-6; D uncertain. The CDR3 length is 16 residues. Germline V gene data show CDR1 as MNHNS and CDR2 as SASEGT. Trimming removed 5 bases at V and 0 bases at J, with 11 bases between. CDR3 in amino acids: CASSIPRASGANVLTF. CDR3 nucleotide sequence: TGTGCCAGCAGTATTCCCCGGGCCTCTGGGGCCAACGTCCTGACTTTC.

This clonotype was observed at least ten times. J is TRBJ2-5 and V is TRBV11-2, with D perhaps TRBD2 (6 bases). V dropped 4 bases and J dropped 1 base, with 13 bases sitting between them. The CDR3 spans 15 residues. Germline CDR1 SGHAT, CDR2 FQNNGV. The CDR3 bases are TGTGCCAGCAGCTCTTTTAGCGGAAGCCAAGAGACCCAGTACTTC. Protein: CASSSFSGSQETQYF.